Below, 21 T cell receptor beta chains from the same sample are listed, as sequenced in a study of Ad26.COV2.S vaccination and SARS-CoV-2 variants. TCRdb's copy holds only in-frame clones and misses some; the assay was immunoSEQ multiplex PCR. This table has 350,000 to 400,000 clones, about nine tenths appearing once. The treatment was: about 20 received Ad26.COV2.S at low or high dose, single or two shots; 5 received placebo; per-sample allocation not given. Vaccine and placebo recipients were sampled on day 63 after the first injection. The material was peripheral blood, obtained in a trial of Ad26.COV2.S vaccine versus placebo. Receptor source: a person aged 18 to 65 who received the Ad26.COV2.S COVID-19 vaccine or a placebo.

This clone is a singleton in its sample. The chain is built from TRBV7-8 and TRBJ1-3; D not resolved. Germline loops: CDR1 SGHVS, CDR2 FQNEAQ. V lost 3 bases, J lost 3 bases, and 15 bases lay in between. This CDR3 spans 16 amino acids. The CDR3 DNA is TGTGCCAGCAGCTTTGGGTCAGGTGGTTTTGGAAACACCATATATTTT. It codes for CASSFGSGGFGNTIYF.

This clone was recorded a few times. This same CDR3 is encoded by further DNA sequences in the sample. The chain couples TRBV5-1 to TRBJ1-6, with D uncertain. This CDR3 contains 12 residues. CDR1 is SGHRS, CDR2 YFSETQ, per germline. The V and J ends lost 2 bases and 5 bases respectively, with 2 bases between them. This CDR3 reads CASSLNNSPLHF. In DNA, the CDR3 is TGCGCCAGCAGCTTAAATAATTCACCCCTCCACTTT.

The CDR3 DNA is TGTGCCAGCAGCGTAGGGCCTCCGGGCTACAATGAGCAGTTCTTC. Translation: CASSVGPPGYNEQFF. This chain joins TRBV9 and TRBJ2-1, with no clear D. This CDR3 contains 15 residues. Germline loops: CDR1 SGDLS, CDR2 YYNGEE. V lost 0 bases, J lost 3 bases, and 10 bases lay in between.

This clone was observed once. This rearrangement joins TRBV5-1 to TRBJ2-2; D call uncertain. The germline V gene has CDR1 SGHRS and CDR2 YFSETQ. The germline V and J ends were trimmed by 7 bases and 7 bases, with 11 bases remaining between them. The CDR3 extends over 12 amino acids. The DNA of the CDR3 is TGCGCCAGCGGCCCACCTGACGGGGAGCTGTTTTTT. Its protein product is CASGPPDGELFF.

The chain has TRBV15 and TRBJ2-1, with 9 bases lining up with TRBD2. The CDR3 has 14 residues. Germline assignment: CDR1 LNHNV and CDR2 YYDKDF (reference sequence). Trimming took 4 bases from V and 9 from J; bases not matched to a gene: 7. The CDR3 DNA is TGTGCCACCAGCACTAGCGGGGAGGTAGGTGAGCAGTTCTTC. Translating it yields CATSTSGEVGEQFF.

The rearrangement joins TRBV5-6 to TRBJ2-3, with TRBD2 as a possible D gene (5 bases). With 0 bases removed from V and 3 bases from J, the gap between germline ends came to 11 bases. Germline CDR1 SGHDT, CDR2 YYEEEE. The CDR3 has 15 amino acids. The CDR3 nucleotides are TGTGCCAGCAGCTTGGGTGTACGGACTACAGATACGCAGTATTTT. This translates into CASSLGVRTTDTQYF.

This chain uses TRBV7-2 with TRBJ2-5; no definite D call. V lost 5 bases and J lost 0, with 10 bases in between. This CDR3 is built from 14 residues. Germline lookup yields CDR1 SGHTA and CDR2 FQGNSA. The CDR3 reads CASSPAQYQETQYF. The DNA of the CDR3 is TGTGCCAGCAGCCCAGCCCAGTACCAAGAGACCCAGTACTTC.

V and J are TRBV7-2 and TRBJ1-4; the match to TRBD1 covers 10 bases. Germline assignment: CDR1 SGHTA and CDR2 FQGNSA. V was pared by 5 bases and J by 8 bases, with 2 bases of the junction left unmatched. The CDR3 is made up of 13 amino acids. The chain's CDR3 is CASSTDRGEKLFF. The CDR3 DNA reads TGTGCCAGCAGCACGGACAGGGGGGAAAAACTGTTTTTT.

CDR3 amino acids: CASQLRGDTQYF. Here the CDR3 DNA reads TGTGCCAGCCAACTCAGGGGAGATACGCAGTATTTT. The V and J genes are TRBV28 and TRBJ2-3, with D possibly being TRBD1 (6 bases). Trimming left V 8 bases short and J 5 bases short, with 11 bases between. This CDR3 has 12 amino acids. Germline CDR1 MDHEN, CDR2 SYDVKM.

The CDR3 DNA follows: TGTGCCAGCAGCTTCCGGAAGCGGGAGGGTATAAATGAGCAGTTCTTC. Its translation: CASSFRKREGINEQFF. This rearrangement joins TRBV5-5 to TRBJ2-1; TRBD2 matches at 10 bases. CDR1 is SGHKS, CDR2 YYEKEE, per germline (reference sequence). The J segment lost 7 bases and the V segment lost 2 bases, leaving 9 bases of the junction unmatched. The CDR3 runs 16 residues.

V is TRBV28 and J is TRBJ2-7; TRBD1 matches at 9 bases. The CDR3 is 16 amino acids. Germline-derived CDR1 and CDR2 are MDHEN and SYDVKM. Trimming took 2 bases from V and 0 from J; bases not matched to a gene: 5. Written as DNA, the CDR3 is TGTGCCAGCAGTTTAAGCCTGGACAGGGGCTCCTACGAGCAGTACTTC. Its protein is CASSLSLDRGSYEQYF.

This chain joins TRBV19 and TRBJ2-7; no clear D. Trimming pared 7 bases from V and 4 bases from J, leaving 20 bases between. The CDR3 has 15 residues. CDR1 LNHDA and CDR2 SQIVND come from the germline V gene (reference sequence). For the CDR3, the DNA is TGTGCCAGTACTGAAGCCTCGCTGGGCATGTACGAGCAGTACTTC. Translated: CASTEASLGMYEQYF.

This rearrangement joins TRBV4-1 to TRBJ1-4; possibly TRBD1 for D (6 bases). V was cut by 4 bases and J by 5 bases, with 11 bases left in between. CDR3 size: 14 residues. Germline values: CDR1 MGHRA, CDR2 YSYEKL. The CDR3 bases are TGCGCCAGCAGCCGACCACAGGGAAATGAAAAACTGTTTTTT. It yields the protein CASSRPQGNEKLFF.

The CDR3 nucleotides read TGTGCCATCAGTGAAGTTGATACGCAGTATTTT. Translation gives CAISEVDTQYF. The rearrangement joins TRBV10-3 to TRBJ2-3; the D is unclear. Trimming pared 3 bases from V and 6 bases from J, leaving 4 bases between. Germline V CDR1 and CDR2: ENHRY, SYGVKD. The CDR3 contains 11 residues.

This chain uses TRBV6-1 with TRBJ2-5, with TRBD2 matching over 7 bases. Per the germline V gene, CDR1 is MNHNS and CDR2 is SASEGT. This CDR3 has 15 residues. V lost 2 bases, J lost 2 bases, and 5 bases stayed unmatched. The CDR3 spells CASSESSGSQETQYF. The CDR3, as DNA: TGTGCCAGCAGTGAATCTAGCGGATCTCAAGAGACCCAGTACTTC.

V is TRBV27 and J is TRBJ2-5; D may be TRBD2 (5 bases). The germline V gene encodes CDR1 MNHEY and CDR2 SMNVEV (reference sequence). Trimming removed 8 bases from V and 6 bases from J, with 13 bases in between. CDR3 length equals 12 residues. This CDR3 reads CASGSGAKTQYF. CDR3 nucleotide sequence: TGTGCCAGCGGGAGTGGAGCAAAGACCCAGTACTTC.

V and J are TRBV7-8 and TRBJ1-5, with TRBD1 as a possible D gene (5 bases). V lost 5 bases to trimming and J lost 2 bases, with 10 bases between them. This CDR3 is 14 amino acids long. Looked up from germline, CDR1 is SGHVS and CDR2 is FQNEAQ. CDR3 coding DNA: TGTGCCAGCAGCCCAGGGCTGGGCAATCAGCCCCAGCATTTT. Protein product: CASSPGLGNQPQHF.

The V gene is TRBV2, the J gene TRBJ2-1, with D hard to call. From germline, CDR1 is SNHLY and CDR2 FYNNEI. The germline V and J ends were trimmed by 2 bases and 7 bases, with 6 bases remaining between them. The CDR3 is made up of 12 amino acids. Here the CDR3 DNA reads TGTGCCAGCAGTGAACAGGTAAATGAGCAGTTCTTC. Translating it yields CASSEQVNEQFF.

The chain employs TRBV5-4 and TRBJ1-3, with unresolved D. The ends were cut back, 2 bases at V and 2 bases at J, with 14 bases in the middle. There are 16 residues in the CDR3. CDR1 is SGHNT, CDR2 YYREEE, per germline (reference sequence). CDR3 nucleotide sequence: TGTGCCAGCAGCTTAATGGCGGGAGGAACTGGAAACACCATATATTTT. Amino acids: CASSLMAGGTGNTIYF.

This chain uses TRBV15 with TRBJ2-6, with D perhaps TRBD2 (7 bases). The germline V and J ends were trimmed by 8 bases and 2 bases, with 16 bases remaining between them. Germline V gives CDR1 LNHNV, CDR2 YYDKDF (reference sequence). The CDR3 extends over 16 amino acids. CDR3 sequence reads: CATQRGGRTGANVLTF. For the CDR3, the DNA is TGTGCCACCCAGAGGGGGGGACGGACTGGGGCCAACGTCCTGACTTTC. The full variable domain, its missing parts supplied by reference TRBV15 and TRBJ2-6, is DAMVIQNPRYQVTQFGKPVTLSCSQTLNHNVMYWYQQKSSQAPKLLFHYYDKDFNNEADTPDNFQSRRPNTSFCFLDIRSPGLGDTAMYLCATQRGGRTGANVLTFGAGSRLTVL.

The chain combines TRBV9 with TRBJ2-1; no definite D call. The CDR3 sequence is 14 residues long. V lost 4 bases and J 5 bases, leaving 13 bases between the germline ends. Germline lookup yields CDR1 SGDLS and CDR2 YYNGEE. This CDR3 reads CASSLSRKNNEQFF. CDR3 in DNA: TGTGCCAGCAGCCTCTCACGTAAAAACAATGAGCAGTTCTTC.